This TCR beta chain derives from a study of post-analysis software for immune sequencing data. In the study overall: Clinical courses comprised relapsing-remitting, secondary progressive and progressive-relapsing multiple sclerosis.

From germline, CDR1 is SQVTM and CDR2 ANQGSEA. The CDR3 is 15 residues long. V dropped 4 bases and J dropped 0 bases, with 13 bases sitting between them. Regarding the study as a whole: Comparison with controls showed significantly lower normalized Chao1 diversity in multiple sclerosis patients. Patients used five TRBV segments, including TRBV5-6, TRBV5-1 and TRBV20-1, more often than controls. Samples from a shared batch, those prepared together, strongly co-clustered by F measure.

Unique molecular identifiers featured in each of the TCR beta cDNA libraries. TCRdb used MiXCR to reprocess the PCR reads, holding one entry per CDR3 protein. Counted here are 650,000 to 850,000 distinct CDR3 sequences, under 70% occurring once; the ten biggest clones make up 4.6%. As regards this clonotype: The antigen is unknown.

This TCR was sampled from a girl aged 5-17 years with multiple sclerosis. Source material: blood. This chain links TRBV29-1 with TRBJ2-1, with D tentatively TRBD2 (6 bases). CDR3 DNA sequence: TGCAGCGTTGTCGGGGGTAGTAGCTCCTACAATGAGCAGTTCTTC. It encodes CSVVGGSSSYNEQFF.